This entry lists 25 T cell receptor beta chains sequenced from one sample in a study of T cell responses to AZD1222 COVID-19 vaccine. The assay was immunoSEQ multiplex PCR, and TCRdb's table has in-frame clones only and misses some. The sample carries approximately 150,000 clones, approximately 89% recorded once. The sequenced sample was peripheral blood, obtained on day 0 of AZD1222 vaccination. All receptors come from an adult in good health.

The table lists this clone with a few counts. CDR3 in amino acids: CASSFFGRTYEQYF. The CDR3 bases are TGTGCCAGCAGTTTCTTTGGGCGAACCTACGAGCAGTACTTC. The rearrangement links TRBV28 to TRBJ2-7; D not certain. The CDR3 is made up of 14 amino acids. CDR1 and CDR2 from the germline V gene are MDHEN and SYDVKM. V was pared by 3 bases and J by 2 bases, with 11 bases between.

The chain joins TRBV7-9 to TRBJ2-2; D may match TRBD1 or TRBD2 (5 bases each). Germline V gene sequence: CDR1 SEHNR, CDR2 FQNEAQ (reference sequence). The CDR3 runs 14 residues. V lost 1 base to trimming and J lost 4 bases, with 7 bases between them. In DNA, the CDR3 is TGTGCCAGCAGCTTAGGGGACCTCACCGGGGAGCTGTTTTTT. Its translation is CASSLGDLTGELFF.

The rearrangement uses TRBV5-1 and TRBJ2-1; tentative D call: TRBD1 (5 bases). This CDR3 is 15 amino acids long. Trimming took 0 bases from V and 7 from J, leaving 14 bases between them. The germline gives CDR1 SGHRS, CDR2 YFSETQ. For the CDR3, the DNA is TGCGCCAGCAGCTTGGAGCCAGGGATGAGGAATGAGCAGTTCTTC. Protein sequence: CASSLEPGMRNEQFF.

The chain has TRBV7-9 and TRBJ2-7; 14 bases align to TRBD2. The germline V gene encodes CDR1 SEHNR and CDR2 FQNEAQ (reference sequence). The CDR3 sequence is 16 residues long. V was clipped by 1 base and J by 3 bases; unmatched bases: 2. The CDR3 loop reads CASSLVGTSGSYEQYF. CDR3 sequence (DNA): TGTGCCAGCAGCTTAGTCGGGACTAGCGGGAGCTACGAGCAGTACTTC.

The chain recombines TRBV9 with TRBJ2-2; D is ambiguous. Germline V CDR1 and CDR2: SGDLS, YYNGEE. Trimming pared 6 bases from V and 6 bases from J, leaving 9 bases between. The CDR3 sequence is 12 residues long. This chain's CDR3 is CASNRGPGELFF. The CDR3 nucleotides are TGTGCCAGCAATAGAGGACCCGGGGAGCTGTTTTTT.

V is TRBV7-8 and J is TRBJ1-2; D perhaps matches TRBD1 (6 bases). Germline-derived CDR1 and CDR2 are SGHVS and FQNEAQ. V lost 4 bases and J 4 bases, leaving 16 bases between the germline ends. The CDR3 is made up of 15 amino acids. The CDR3 here is CASSSLRGKAYGYTF. The DNA for the CDR3 is TGTGCCAGCAGCTCCCTCAGGGGCAAAGCCTATGGCTACACCTTC.

The genes are TRBV14 and TRBJ2-3; 14 bases map to TRBD2. The CDR3 covers 15 residues. V gave up 4 bases and J gave up 5 bases; unmatched junction bases: 2. Per the germline V gene, CDR1 is SGHDN and CDR2 is FVKESK. CDR3 protein: CASSPGLAGGDTQYF. The DNA of the CDR3 is TGTGCCAGCAGCCCTGGACTAGCGGGAGGAGATACGCAGTATTTT.

This clone was recorded once. The chain joins TRBV9 to TRBJ2-3, with D uncertain. CDR3 length: 12 residues. With 4 bases removed from V and 4 bases from J, the gap between germline ends came to 7 bases. Germline V gives CDR1 SGDLS, CDR2 YYNGEE. The CDR3 loop reads CASSPGADTQYF. CDR3 DNA sequence: TGTGCCAGCAGCCCGGGCGCAGATACGCAGTATTTT.

About this clone itself: The junction departs from germline at one end; a sequencing error may be responsible. The DNA for the CDR3 is TGTGCTAGCAGCCGAGAGGTAAACACTGAAGCTTTCTTT. Protein: CASSREVNTEAFF. The V call is TRBV7-7, the J call TRBJ1-1, with no clear D. Germline V gene data show CDR1 as SSHAT and CDR2 as FNYEAQ (reference sequence). The CDR3 totals 13 residues.

The V call is TRBV15, the J call TRBJ1-5, with 8 bases lining up with TRBD1. Germline V gives CDR1 LNHNV, CDR2 YYDKDF (reference sequence). The CDR3 is made up of 20 amino acids. Losses at the gene ends were 0 bases for V and 9 bases for J; bases not matched to a gene: 22. The CDR3 sequence: CATSRDLVSSRTGPKWPQHF. As DNA, the CDR3 is TGTGCCACCAGCAGAGATCTTGTTTCTTCTCGGACAGGGCCAAAGTGGCCCCAGCATTTT.

V is TRBV7-2 and J is TRBJ1-3; no firm D call. This CDR3 contains 17 residues. Germline CDR1 reads SGHTA; CDR2 reads FQGNSA. The germline V and J ends were trimmed by 5 bases and 0 bases, with 17 bases remaining between them. Here the CDR3 reads CASSERSKIPSGNTIYF. The CDR3, as DNA: TGTGCCAGCAGCGAAAGGAGTAAGATCCCCTCTGGAAACACCATATATTTT.

The CDR3 loop reads CASSSRTSLAKNIQYF. CDR3 sequence (DNA): TGTGCCAGCAGCTCCCGGACATCTTTAGCCAAAAACATTCAGTACTTC. The chain uses TRBV11-3 and TRBJ2-4; D might be TRBD1 (5 bases). The germline V gene encodes CDR1 SGHNT and CDR2 YENEEA. The V end lost 4 bases, the J end lost 0 bases, and 13 bases lay between the germline ends. CDR3 size: 16 residues.

The chain uses TRBV4-2 and TRBJ2-7, with a tentative D call TRBD2 (6 bases). From germline, CDR1 is LGHNA and CDR2 YNFKEQ. This CDR3 is built from 16 residues. V lost 0 bases to trimming and J lost 0 bases, with 12 bases between them. The chain's CDR3 is CASSQDTGGASYEQYF. The CDR3 DNA sequence: TGTGCCAGCAGCCAAGATACCGGCGGGGCCTCCTACGAGCAGTACTTC.

V and J are TRBV18 and TRBJ1-1; 7 bases agree with TRBD1. The CDR3 has 15 amino acids. Germline CDR1 reads KGHSH; CDR2 reads LQKENI. With V trimmed by 1 base and J by 1 base, 3 bases remained unmatched. CDR3 sequence: CASSPRTGENTEAFF. The CDR3 region has the DNA TGTGCCAGCTCACCACGGACAGGAGAGAACACTGAAGCTTTCTTT.

The chain links TRBV4-1 to TRBJ2-7, with TRBD1 identical over 7 bases. This CDR3 has 15 residues. V dropped 1 base and J dropped 4; count of bases not matched to a gene: 7. Germline CDR1 reads MGHRA; CDR2 reads YSYEKL. CDR3 in amino acids: CASSQALTGKYEQYF. CDR3 bases: TGCGCCAGCAGCCAAGCCCTGACAGGGAAATACGAGCAGTACTTC.

The CDR3 reads CASRGRGFSPLHF. The CDR3 DNA reads TGCGCCAGCAGAGGCAGAGGATTTTCACCCCTCCACTTT. The rearrangement joins TRBV10-2 to TRBJ1-6, with unresolved D. From germline, CDR1 is WSHSY and CDR2 SAAADI. The CDR3 has 13 residues. Trimming shortened V by 6 bases and J by 9 bases, and 12 bases separated the two germline ends.

The chain employs TRBV7-8 and TRBJ1-2, with no clear D. The CDR3 has 12 amino acids. Looked up from germline, CDR1 is SGHVS and CDR2 is FQNEAQ. Trimming left V 2 bases short and J 8 bases short, with 9 bases between. The CDR3 spells CASSLSGGGYTF. CDR3 in DNA: TGTGCCAGCAGCTTATCCGGAGGAGGCTACACCTTC.

The chain links TRBV6-2 or TRBV6-3 to TRBJ2-7; TRBD1 agrees at 8 bases. Germline V CDR1 and CDR2: MNHEY, SVGEGT. The CDR3 is 13 amino acids. With V trimmed by 2 bases and J by 4 bases, 1 base remained unmatched. The CDR3 bases are TGTGCCAGCAGTTACGACAGGGGATACGAGCAGTACTTC. The encoded protein is CASSYDRGYEQYF.

This rearrangement joins TRBV7-3 to TRBJ2-7; unclear D gene. This CDR3 spans 13 amino acids. Trimming stripped 6 bases from V and 3 bases from J, with 12 bases between. The germline CDR1 and CDR2 sequences are SGHTA and FQGTGA. This chain's CDR3 is CASSPARLYEQYF. CDR3 nucleotides: TGTGCCAGCAGTCCAGCCCGGCTCTACGAGCAGTACTTC.

The rearrangement joins TRBV7-3 to TRBJ2-7, with a tentative D call TRBD2 (6 bases). V was pared by 1 base and J by 2 bases, with 15 bases between. The CDR3 spans 16 residues. Germline loops: CDR1 SGHTA, CDR2 FQGTGA. The CDR3 DNA reads as TGTGCCAGCAGCTTAAATGCGCCTAGCGCCACCTACGAGCAGTACTTC. This encodes CASSLNAPSATYEQYF.

This CDR3 is CASSPSGGSYEQYF. In DNA form, the CDR3 reads TGTGCCAGCAGCCCTTCAGGTGGGTCCTACGAGCAGTACTTC. J is TRBJ2-7 and V is TRBV7-2; D gene ambiguous. Germline assignment: CDR1 SGHTA and CDR2 FQGNSA. V lost 5 bases to trimming and J lost 1 base, with 12 bases between them. CDR3 length equals 14 residues.

The chain has TRBV6-6 and TRBJ2-2; no firm D call. There are 13 residues in the CDR3. CDR1 is MNHNY and CDR2 is SVGAGI in the germline V gene (reference sequence). Trimming took off 0 bases at V and 7 bases at J, with 6 bases between the two ends. DNA of the CDR3: TGTGCCAGCAGTTACTCTAAGTTCGGGGAGCTGTTTTTT. Translation: CASSYSKFGELFF.

This clone was picked up one time. The chain uses TRBV30 and TRBJ2-3; a possible D gene is TRBD2 (6 bases). Germline CDR1 is GTSNPN and CDR2 is SVGIG (reference sequence). The CDR3 contains 14 residues. V lost 0 bases and J lost 2, with 9 bases in between. The CDR3: CAWSVGGVTDTQYF. In DNA, the CDR3 is TGTGCCTGGAGTGTAGGAGGGGTCACAGATACGCAGTATTTT. Supplemented by reference TRBV30 and TRBJ2-3, the full variable domain reads SQTIHQWPATLVQPVGSPLSLECTVEGTSNPNLYWYRQAAGRGLQLLFYSVGIGQISSEVPQNLSASRPQDRQFILSSKKLLLSDSGFYLCAWSVGGVTDTQYFGPGTRLTVL.

The chain employs TRBV25-1 and TRBJ2-7; D not certain. The germline V and J ends were trimmed by 10 bases and 7 bases, with 26 bases remaining between them. Per germline, CDR1 MGHDK and CDR2 SYGVNS. The CDR3 runs 15 residues. CDR3 residues: CATESVSGLSREQYF. Here the CDR3 DNA reads TGTGCCACCGAGTCAGTCAGTGGGCTCTCCAGGGAGCAGTACTTC.

The chain joins TRBV29-1 to TRBJ2-1; D not resolved. V was pared by 6 bases and J by 0 bases, with 12 bases between. Germline V gene sequence: CDR1 SQVTM, CDR2 ANQGSEA. The CDR3 contains 14 residues. CDR3 loop: CSVAFARSYNEQFF. The CDR3 coding sequence is TGCAGCGTCGCCTTCGCCCGCTCCTACAATGAGCAGTTCTTC.